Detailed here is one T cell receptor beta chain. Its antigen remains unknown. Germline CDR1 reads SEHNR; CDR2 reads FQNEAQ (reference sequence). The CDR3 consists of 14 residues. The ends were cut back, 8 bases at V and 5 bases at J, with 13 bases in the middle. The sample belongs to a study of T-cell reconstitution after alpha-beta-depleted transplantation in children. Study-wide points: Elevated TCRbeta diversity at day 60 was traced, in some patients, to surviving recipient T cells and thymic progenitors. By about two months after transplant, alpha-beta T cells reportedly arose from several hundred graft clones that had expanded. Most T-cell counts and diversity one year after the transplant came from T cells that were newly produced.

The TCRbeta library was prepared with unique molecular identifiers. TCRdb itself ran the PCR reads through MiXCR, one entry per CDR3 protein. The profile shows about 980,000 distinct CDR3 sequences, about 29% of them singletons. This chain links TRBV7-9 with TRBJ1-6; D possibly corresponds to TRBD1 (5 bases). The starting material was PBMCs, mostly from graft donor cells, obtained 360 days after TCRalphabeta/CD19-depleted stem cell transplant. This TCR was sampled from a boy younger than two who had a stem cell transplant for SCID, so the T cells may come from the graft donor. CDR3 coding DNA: TGTGCCAGCGGCCCCGGGACGAATAATTCACCCCTCCACTTT. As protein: CASGPGTNNSPLHF.